These 30 T cell receptor beta chains originate from one sample sequenced in a study of cytotoxic CD8 clonotypes in ibrutinib-treated CLL. Using immunoSEQ multiplex PCR, the repertoire was profiled, and TCRdb retains in-frame clones only, with some absent. This table holds about 140,000 clones, approximately 80% found once. The starting material was PBMCs, obtained after 36 months of ibrutinib treatment. The origin of the receptors is a human donor with chronic lymphocytic leukemia.

The V call is TRBV11-2, the J call TRBJ2-7; D is ambiguous. The CDR3 is made up of 12 amino acids. Trimming removed 5 bases at V and 4 bases at J, with 9 bases between. CDR1 SGHAT and CDR2 FQNNGV come from the germline V gene. DNA of the CDR3: TGTGCCAGCAGCGACGGGCCGTACGAGCAGTACTTC. Amino acid sequence: CASSDGPYEQYF.

Here the CDR3 reads CAWSVSGAPEKLFF. The CDR3 coding sequence is TGTGCCTGGAGTGTAAGTGGGGCGCCTGAAAAACTGTTTTTT. The rearrangement uses TRBV30 and TRBJ1-4, with a possible D match to TRBD1 (5 bases). Trimming shortened V by 0 bases and J by 7 bases, and 12 bases separated the two germline ends. CDR1 is GTSNPN and CDR2 is SVGIG in the germline V gene (reference sequence). CDR3 size: 14 residues.

This chain connects TRBV15 to TRBJ1-5, with D possibly TRBD1 on 6 matching bases. CDR1 LNHNV and CDR2 YYDKDF come from the germline V gene (reference sequence). The CDR3 loop spans 15 amino acids. V was pared by 0 bases and J by 4 bases, with 10 bases between. CDR3 in amino acids: CATSREVQGNQPQHF. CDR3 nucleotides: TGTGCCACCAGCAGAGAGGTTCAGGGGAATCAGCCCCAGCATTTT.

DNA for the CDR3: TGCGCCAGCAGCGCCCTCGCTAGCGAGAGAAGAACCGGGGAGCTGTTTTTT. Translation: CASSALASERRTGELFF. The J gene is TRBJ2-2, the V gene TRBV5-1, with a tentative D call TRBD2 (6 bases). V was cut by 4 bases and J by 5 bases, with 21 bases left in between. The CDR3 is 17 residues long. Per the germline V gene, CDR1 is SGHRS and CDR2 is YFSETQ.

The rearrangement joins TRBV4-1 to TRBJ2-5; D perhaps matches TRBD2 (7 bases). The CDR3 loop spans 15 amino acids. Germline V gives CDR1 MGHRA, CDR2 YSYEKL. V lost 4 bases and J 2 bases, leaving 14 bases between the germline ends. CDR3 DNA sequence: TGCGCCAGCAGCCTCGGCAGGGGACTACAAGAGACCCAGTACTTC. It is translated as CASSLGRGLQETQYF.

CDR3 sequence (DNA): TGTGCCAGCAGCTTAAACGCAGGGGGCGCGTCCGGGGAGCTGTTTTTT. Its translation is CASSLNAGGASGELFF. The rearrangement joins TRBV11-2 to TRBJ2-2, with TRBD1 matching over 8 bases. The CDR3 extends over 16 amino acids. V was clipped by 2 bases and J by 6 bases; unmatched bases: 8. Germline V lookup: CDR1 SGHAT, CDR2 FQNNGV.

J is TRBJ2-5 and V is TRBV11-2; 11 nucleotides agree with TRBD2. The CDR3 runs 17 residues. Germline values: CDR1 SGHAT, CDR2 FQNNGV. V lost 6 bases to trimming and J lost 2 bases; unmatched junction nucleotides: 11. This CDR3 is CASRPPGLADIQETQYF. The CDR3 nucleotides are TGTGCCAGCAGACCCCCGGGACTAGCGGACATTCAAGAGACCCAGTACTTC.

This clone was observed a single time. This sequence joins TRBV30 and TRBJ2-3, with TRBD1 matching 10 bases. Looked up from germline, CDR1 is GTSNPN and CDR2 is SVGIG (reference sequence). J gave up 5 bases and V 4 bases, and 9 bases lay outside the gene matches. This CDR3 is 15 amino acids long. The chain's CDR3 is CAWTKGDRGKDTQYF. CDR3 DNA sequence: TGTGCCTGGACTAAAGGGGACAGGGGTAAAGATACGCAGTATTTT. The whole variable domain, remainder taken from reference TRBV30 and TRBJ2-3, is SQTIHQWPATLVQPVGSPLSLECTVEGTSNPNLYWYRQAAGRGLQLLFYSVGIGQISSEVPQNLSASRPQDRQFILSSKKLLLSDSGFYLCAWTKGDRGKDTQYFGPGTRLTVL.

The rearrangement uses TRBV7-9 and TRBJ2-7; D may be TRBD2 (5 bases). Germline assignment: CDR1 SEHNR and CDR2 FQNEAQ (reference sequence). This CDR3 is 18 amino acids long. V gave up 1 base and J gave up 3 bases, with 22 bases separating them. The CDR3 DNA is TGTGCCAGCAGCTTAGTTCGGGGTTCTGCAGGCTTTGTCTACGAGCAGTACTTC. As protein: CASSLVRGSAGFVYEQYF.

The chain employs TRBV19 and TRBJ1-1; 9 nucleotides agree with TRBD1. Losses at the gene ends were 5 bases for V and 5 bases for J; bases not matched to a gene: 9. CDR3 size: 15 residues. In germline, CDR1 is LNHDA, CDR2 SQIVND (reference sequence). This chain's CDR3 is CASSPQQGALTEAFF. DNA for the CDR3: TGTGCCAGTAGTCCTCAACAGGGGGCTTTAACTGAAGCTTTCTTT.

The chain combines TRBV29-1 with TRBJ2-5; TRBD2 matches 9 bases. Germline values: CDR1 SQVTM, CDR2 ANQGSEA. V shed 8 bases and J 5 bases; nucleotides not matched to a gene: 9. The CDR3 loop spans 13 amino acids. The CDR3 loop is CSSGTSSWETQYF. CDR3 DNA sequence: TGCAGCTCAGGGACTAGCAGTTGGGAGACCCAGTACTTC.

The chain couples TRBV27 to TRBJ1-4; perhaps TRBD1 as D (5 bases). Trimming pared 4 bases from V and 7 bases from J, leaving 16 bases between. The V gene's germline CDR1 is MNHEY and CDR2 SMNVEV (reference sequence). There are 15 residues in the CDR3. CDR3 sequence (DNA): TGTGCCAGCAGTTCTCAGGGTCATTTGGGTGAAAAACTGTTTTTT. Protein: CASSSQGHLGEKLFF. Full variable domain (outside the CDR3, taken from reference TRBV27 and TRBJ1-4): EAQVTQNPRYLITVTGKKLTVTCSQNMNHEYMSWYRQDPGLGLRQIYYSMNVEVTDKGDVPEGYKVSRKEKRNFPLILESPSPNQTSLYFCASSSQGHLGEKLFFGSGTQLSVL.

The chain recombines TRBV5-6 with TRBJ2-1, with D tentatively TRBD1 (6 bases). Germline values: CDR1 SGHDT, CDR2 YYEEEE. V lost 0 bases, J lost 2 bases, and 12 bases lay in between. The CDR3 runs 16 residues. CDR3 DNA: TGTGCCAGCAGCTTGGTGCAGGGGTGGACCTACAATGAGCAGTTCTTC. Amino acid sequence: CASSLVQGWTYNEQFF.

V usage is TRBV10-1 and J usage is TRBJ2-7, with no clear D. Germline CDR1 WNHNN, CDR2 SYGVQD (reference sequence). Trimming stripped 3 bases from V and 3 bases from J, with 12 bases between. This CDR3 region has 14 residues. The CDR3 DNA sequence: TGCGCCAGCAGTGAAGGTTGGGCGCTCTACGAGCAGTACTTC. Translated, it gives CASSEGWALYEQYF.

The chain is built from TRBV30 and TRBJ2-7; 8 bases align to TRBD2. Looked up from germline, CDR1 is GTSNPN and CDR2 is SVGIG (reference sequence). V lost 8 bases, J lost 10 bases, and 10 bases stayed unmatched. The CDR3 extends over 11 amino acids. CDR3 DNA: TGTGCCAAGGGGACTAGTCAATCCCAGTACTTC. Its protein is CAKGTSQSQYF.

The rearrangement joins TRBV19 to TRBJ1-4, with D unresolved. Per germline, CDR1 LNHDA and CDR2 SQIVND (reference sequence). CDR3 length equals 13 residues. The ends were cut back, 5 bases at V and 3 bases at J, with 7 bases in the middle. The CDR3 DNA reads as TGTGCCAGTAGTCGGAGGGCTAATGAAAAACTGTTTTTT. Protein product: CASSRRANEKLFF. The full variable domain, its missing parts supplied by reference TRBV19 and TRBJ1-4, is DGGITQSPKYLFRKEGQNVTLSCEQNLNHDAMYWYRQDPGQGLRLIYYSQIVNDFQKGDIAEGYSVSREKKESFPLTVTSAQKNPTAFYLCASSRRANEKLFFGSGTQLSVL.

This sequence joins TRBV15 and TRBJ1-1; possible D gene TRBD1, 5 bases. The germline CDR1 and CDR2 sequences are LNHNV and YYDKDF (reference sequence). The CDR3 contains 14 residues. Trimming stripped 3 bases from V and 1 base from J, with 9 bases between. The CDR3: CATSSHRGNTEAFF. CDR3 sequence (DNA): TGTGCCACCAGCAGCCATAGGGGGAACACTGAAGCTTTCTTT.

V and J are TRBV6-6 and TRBJ1-4; D perhaps matches TRBD1 (5 bases). Germline V gene sequence: CDR1 MNHNY, CDR2 SVGAGI (reference sequence). V lost 3 bases and J 3 bases, leaving 11 bases between the germline ends. This CDR3 has 15 amino acids. CDR3 residues: CASSYLGVPNEKLFF. The CDR3 DNA sequence: TGTGCCAGCAGTTATTTGGGGGTACCTAATGAAAAACTGTTTTTT.

This clone has just a few counts. The rearrangement links TRBV30 to TRBJ1-6, with D perhaps matching TRBD1 (5 bases). V was clipped by 4 bases and J by 7 bases, with 14 bases between them. Germline values: CDR1 GTSNPN, CDR2 SVGIG (reference sequence). There are 14 residues in the CDR3. The CDR3 DNA sequence: TGTGCCTGGAACGCTGGGACCGCAAATTCACCCCTCCACTTT. This codes for CAWNAGTANSPLHF.

This clone appeared a single time. The chain carries TRBV5-6 and TRBJ1-1; perhaps TRBD1 as D (6 bases). Germline lookup yields CDR1 SGHDT and CDR2 YYEEEE. This CDR3 is built from 14 residues. Trimming cost V 0 bases and J 5 bases, with 11 bases left between them. The CDR3 bases are TGTGCCAGCAGCTTGGTCAGGGGCGGAACTGAAGCTTTCTTT. It is translated as CASSLVRGGTEAFF.

The chain uses TRBV15 and TRBJ2-5; D perhaps matches TRBD2 (6 bases). Germline assignment: CDR1 LNHNV and CDR2 YYDKDF (reference sequence). The CDR3 sequence is 16 residues long. V shed 1 base and J shed 2 bases, with 14 bases lying between them. The CDR3 is CATSRAGLAIQETQYF. The CDR3, as DNA: TGTGCCACCAGCAGAGCAGGGCTAGCGATACAAGAGACCCAGTACTTC.

V gene TRBV30 combines with J gene TRBJ2-5; no clear D gene. The V gene lost 2 bases and the J gene lost 4 bases, with 14 bases spanning the gap. CDR1 and CDR2 (germline): GTSNPN, SVGIG (reference sequence). This CDR3 contains 14 residues. This CDR3 reads CAWSSLILVETQYF. The CDR3 nucleotides read TGTGCCTGGAGTAGTTTGATCCTGGTAGAGACCCAGTACTTC.

The J gene is TRBJ1-5, the V gene TRBV28; no reliable D call. The CDR3 has 12 residues. Trimming cost V 5 bases and J 4 bases, with 6 bases left between them. Germline assignment: CDR1 MDHEN and CDR2 SYDVKM. CDR3 amino acids: CASSTRNQPQHF. The CDR3 DNA reads TGTGCCAGCAGTACACGGAATCAGCCCCAGCATTTT.

In this sample, this clone turned up a few times. The genes are TRBV6-1 and TRBJ2-7; 9 bases are a match to TRBD1. V shed 6 bases, J shed 3 bases, and the junction held 3 bases outside the gene matches. The CDR3 runs 13 residues. The germline V gene encodes CDR1 MNHNS and CDR2 SASEGT. The CDR3 sequence: CASRPGQGYEQYF. For the CDR3, the DNA is TGTGCCAGCAGACCGGGACAGGGCTACGAGCAGTACTTC.

The rearrangement links TRBV14 to TRBJ2-5; 13 positions agree with TRBD2. There are 18 residues in the CDR3. V lost 4 bases to trimming and J lost 0 bases; unmatched junction nucleotides: 8. Germline values: CDR1 SGHDN, CDR2 FVKESK. CDR3 nucleotides: TGTGCCAGCAGCCCAAGACTAGCGGGGGGCGCGTACCAAGAGACCCAGTACTTC. Residues: CASSPRLAGGAYQETQYF.

This chain joins TRBV28 and TRBJ1-1; tentative D call: TRBD1 (5 bases). The CDR3 spans 12 residues. Germline assignment: CDR1 MDHEN and CDR2 SYDVKM. The V gene lost 5 bases and the J gene lost 13 bases, with 17 bases spanning the gap. CDR3: CASSGGRRFIFF. CDR3 in DNA: TGTGCCAGCAGTGGGGGACGCAGGTTTATTTTCTTT.

This clone was detected once. The rearrangement joins TRBV11-3 to TRBJ1-6; 8 bases match TRBD1. Germline CDR1 is SGHNT and CDR2 is YENEEA. The CDR3 is 15 amino acids. The V gene end was trimmed by 1 base and the J gene end by 6 bases; junction bases not matched to a gene: 2. The CDR3 region has the DNA TGTGCCAGCAGCTTAGGGACAGGGCTTAATTCACCCCTCCACTTT. Encoded protein: CASSLGTGLNSPLHF. The full variable domain, in which reference TRBV11-3 and TRBJ1-6 provide the parts outside the CDR3, is EAGVVQSPRYKIIEKKQPVAFWCNPISGHNTLYWYLQNLGQGPELLIRYENEEAVDDSQLPKDRFSAERLKGVDSTLKIQPAELGDSAVYLCASSLGTGLNSPLHFGNGTRLTVT.

This clone was found a few times. V and J are TRBV9 and TRBJ2-7; TRBD2 is a possible D gene (5 bases). The CDR3 spans 14 residues. Germline V gives CDR1 SGDLS, CDR2 YYNGEE. V was shortened by 2 bases and J by 7 bases, with 16 bases between the two germline ends. The CDR3 loop reads CASSVGPDSREQYF. The CDR3 bases are TGTGCCAGCAGCGTCGGACCGGACTCTAGGGAGCAGTACTTC.

The chain joins TRBV4-2 to TRBJ2-1; 7 bases agree with TRBD2. The CDR3 loop spans 15 amino acids. V shed 4 bases, J shed 7 bases, and the junction held 10 bases outside the gene matches. Germline V gene sequence: CDR1 LGHNA, CDR2 YNFKEQ. CDR3 in amino acids: CASSPWEGGRNEQFF. CDR3 DNA: TGTGCCAGCAGCCCTTGGGAGGGAGGTAGGAATGAGCAGTTCTTC.

Many counts were recorded for this clone. Written as DNA, the CDR3 is TGTGCCAGTAGCCGAAACAGGGAGGGAGCCTACGAGCAGTACTTC. This translates into CASSRNREGAYEQYF. J is TRBJ2-7 and V is TRBV19; weak D call: TRBD2 (7 bases). Trimming took 6 bases from V and 2 from J, leaving 17 bases between them. The CDR3 has 15 amino acids. The germline V gene encodes CDR1 LNHDA and CDR2 SQIVND (reference sequence).